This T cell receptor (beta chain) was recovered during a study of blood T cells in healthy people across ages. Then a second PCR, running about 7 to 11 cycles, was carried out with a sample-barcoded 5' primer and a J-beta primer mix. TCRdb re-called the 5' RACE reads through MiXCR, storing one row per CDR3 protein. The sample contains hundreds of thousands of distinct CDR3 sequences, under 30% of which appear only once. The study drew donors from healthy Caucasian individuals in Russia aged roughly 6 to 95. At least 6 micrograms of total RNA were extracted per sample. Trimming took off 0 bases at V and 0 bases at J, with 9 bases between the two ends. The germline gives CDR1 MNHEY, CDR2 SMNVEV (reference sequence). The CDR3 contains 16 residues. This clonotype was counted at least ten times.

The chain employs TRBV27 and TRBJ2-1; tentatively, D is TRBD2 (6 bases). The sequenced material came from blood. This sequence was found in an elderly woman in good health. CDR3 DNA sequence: TGTGCCAGCAGTTTATCGGGCGGGGTCTCCTACAATGAGCAGTTCTTC. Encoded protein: CASSLSGGVSYNEQFF.